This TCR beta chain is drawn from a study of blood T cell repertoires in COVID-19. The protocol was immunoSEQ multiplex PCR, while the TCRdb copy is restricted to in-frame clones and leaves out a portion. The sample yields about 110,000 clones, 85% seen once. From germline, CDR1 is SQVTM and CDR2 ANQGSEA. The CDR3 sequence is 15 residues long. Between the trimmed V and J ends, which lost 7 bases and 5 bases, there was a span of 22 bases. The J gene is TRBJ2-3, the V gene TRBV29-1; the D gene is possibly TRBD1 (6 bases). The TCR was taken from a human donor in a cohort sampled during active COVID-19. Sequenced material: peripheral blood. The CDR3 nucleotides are TGCAGCGCCAAGTACGACACAGGGACCCAAGATACGCAGTATTTT. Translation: CSAKYDTGTQDTQYF.